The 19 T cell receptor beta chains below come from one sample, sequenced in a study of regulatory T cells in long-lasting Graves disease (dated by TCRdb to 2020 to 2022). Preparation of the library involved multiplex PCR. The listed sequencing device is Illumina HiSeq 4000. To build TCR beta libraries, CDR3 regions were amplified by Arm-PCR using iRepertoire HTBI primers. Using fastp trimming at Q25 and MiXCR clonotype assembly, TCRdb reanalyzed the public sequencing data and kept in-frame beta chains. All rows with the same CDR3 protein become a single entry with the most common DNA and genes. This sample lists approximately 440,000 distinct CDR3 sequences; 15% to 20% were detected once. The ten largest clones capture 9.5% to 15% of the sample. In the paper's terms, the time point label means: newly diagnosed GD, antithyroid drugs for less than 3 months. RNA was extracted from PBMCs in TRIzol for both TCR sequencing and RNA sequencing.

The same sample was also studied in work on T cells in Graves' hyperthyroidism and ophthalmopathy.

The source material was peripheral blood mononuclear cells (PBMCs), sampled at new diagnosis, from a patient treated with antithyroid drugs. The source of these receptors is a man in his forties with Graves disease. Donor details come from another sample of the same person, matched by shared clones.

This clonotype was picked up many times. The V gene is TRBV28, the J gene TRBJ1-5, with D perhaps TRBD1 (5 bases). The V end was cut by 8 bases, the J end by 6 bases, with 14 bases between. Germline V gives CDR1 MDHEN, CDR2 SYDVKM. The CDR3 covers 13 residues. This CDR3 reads CASVLGGGQPQHF. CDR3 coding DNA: TGTGCCAGCGTCCTGGGGGGGGGTCAGCCCCAGCATTTT.

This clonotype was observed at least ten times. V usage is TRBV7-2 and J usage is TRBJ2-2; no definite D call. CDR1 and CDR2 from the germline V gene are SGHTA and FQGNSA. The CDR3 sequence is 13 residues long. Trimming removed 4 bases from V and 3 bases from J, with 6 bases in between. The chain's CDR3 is CASSSIYTGELFF. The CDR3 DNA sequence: TGTGCCAGCAGCTCGATCTACACCGGGGAGCTGTTTTTT.

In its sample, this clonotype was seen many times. The chain's CDR3 is CASSLTATGDTQYF. The DNA for the CDR3 is TGTGCCAGCAGCTTGACCGCCACAGGGGATACGCAGTATTTT. The V call is TRBV5-5, the J call TRBJ2-3; possibly TRBD1 for D (6 bases). Trimming took off 1 base at V and 6 bases at J, with 12 bases between the two ends. This CDR3 contains 14 residues. Germline V gene sequence: CDR1 SGHKS, CDR2 YYEKEE (reference sequence).

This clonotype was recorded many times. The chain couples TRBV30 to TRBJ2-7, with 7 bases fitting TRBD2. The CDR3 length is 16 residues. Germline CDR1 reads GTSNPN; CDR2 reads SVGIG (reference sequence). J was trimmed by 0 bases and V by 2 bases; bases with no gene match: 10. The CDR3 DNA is TGTGCCTGGAGTCCCACCCAGCGGGGCAACTCCTACGAGCAGTACTTC. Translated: CAWSPTQRGNSYEQYF.

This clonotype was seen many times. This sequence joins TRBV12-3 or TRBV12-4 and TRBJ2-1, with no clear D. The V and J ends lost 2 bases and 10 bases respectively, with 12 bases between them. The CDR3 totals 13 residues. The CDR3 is CASSLKGGVEQFF. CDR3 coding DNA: TGTGCCAGCAGTTTAAAGGGTGGTGTCGAGCAGTTCTTC.

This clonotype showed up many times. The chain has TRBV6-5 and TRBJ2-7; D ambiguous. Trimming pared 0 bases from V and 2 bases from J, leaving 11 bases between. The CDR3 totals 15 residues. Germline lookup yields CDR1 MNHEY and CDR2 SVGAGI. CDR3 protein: CASSYSGSRPYEQYF. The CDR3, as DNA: TGTGCCAGCAGTTACTCGGGCAGCCGCCCCTACGAGCAGTACTTC.

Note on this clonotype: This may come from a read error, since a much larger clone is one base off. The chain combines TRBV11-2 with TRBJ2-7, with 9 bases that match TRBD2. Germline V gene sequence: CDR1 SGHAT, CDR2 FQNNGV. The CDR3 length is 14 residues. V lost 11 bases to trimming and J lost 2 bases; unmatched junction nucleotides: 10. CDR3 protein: CAPRRGGSTYEQYF. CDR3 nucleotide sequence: TGTGCCCCCCGGCGGGGGGGCTCGACCTACGAGCAGTACTTC.

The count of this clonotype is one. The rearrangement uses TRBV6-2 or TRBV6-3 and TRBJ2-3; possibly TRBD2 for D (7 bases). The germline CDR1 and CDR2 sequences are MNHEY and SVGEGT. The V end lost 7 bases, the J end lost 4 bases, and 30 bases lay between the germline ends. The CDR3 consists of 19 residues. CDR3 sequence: CASTVLREDGGHGADTQYF. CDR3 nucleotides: TGTGCCAGCACAGTACTACGGGAGGACGGGGGGCATGGCGCAGATACGCAGTATTTT.

Written as DNA, the CDR3 is TGCAGCGTCACGACAGGGAACTATGGCTACACCTTC. Translation: CSVTTGNYGYTF. The genes are TRBV29-1 and TRBJ1-2; TRBD1 aligns across 7 bases. This CDR3 is 12 amino acids long. Germline CDR1 reads SQVTM; CDR2 reads ANQGSEA. Trimming cost V 6 bases and J 2 bases; bases outside gene matches: 3. The full variable domain, in which reference TRBV29-1 and TRBJ1-2 provide the parts outside the CDR3, is SAVISQKPSRDICQRGTSLTIQCQVDSQVTMMFWYRQQPGQSLTLIATANQGSEATYESGFVIDKFPISRPNLTFSTLTVSNMSPEDSSIYLCSVTTGNYGYTFGSGTRLTVV.

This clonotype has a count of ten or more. CDR3: CASSLRTGDEQFF. In nucleotides, the CDR3 is TGTGCCAGCAGCCTAAGGACCGGGGATGAGCAGTTCTTC. This chain connects TRBV7-3 to TRBJ2-3; D is possibly TRBD2 (5 bases). The DNA end lines up better with TRBJ2-1; the J call may be wrong. Per the germline V gene, CDR1 is SGHTA and CDR2 is FQGTGA. The CDR3 is 13 residues long.

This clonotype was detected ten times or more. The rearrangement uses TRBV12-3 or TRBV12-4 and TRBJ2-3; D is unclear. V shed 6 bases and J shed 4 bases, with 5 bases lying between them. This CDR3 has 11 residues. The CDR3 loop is CASSLSDTQYF. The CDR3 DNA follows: TGTGCCAGCAGCTTATCAGATACGCAGTATTTT.

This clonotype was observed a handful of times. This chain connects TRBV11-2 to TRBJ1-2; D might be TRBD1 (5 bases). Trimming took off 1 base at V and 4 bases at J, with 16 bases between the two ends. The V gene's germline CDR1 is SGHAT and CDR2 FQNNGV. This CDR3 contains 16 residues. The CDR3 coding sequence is TGTGCCAGCAGCTTAGTGCTGGCAGGGCTTGGCTATGGCTACACCTTC. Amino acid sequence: CASSLVLAGLGYGYTF.

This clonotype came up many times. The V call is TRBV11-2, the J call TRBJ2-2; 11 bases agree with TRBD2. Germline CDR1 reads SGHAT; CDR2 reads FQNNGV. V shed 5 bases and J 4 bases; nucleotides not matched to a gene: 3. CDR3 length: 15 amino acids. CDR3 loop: CASSNLAGGTGELFF. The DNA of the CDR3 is TGTGCCAGCAGCAACCTAGCGGGAGGCACCGGGGAGCTGTTTTTT.

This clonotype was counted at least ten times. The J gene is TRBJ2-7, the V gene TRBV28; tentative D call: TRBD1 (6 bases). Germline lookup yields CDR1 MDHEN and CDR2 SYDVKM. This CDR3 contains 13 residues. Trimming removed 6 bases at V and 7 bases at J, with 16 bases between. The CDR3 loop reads CASRHGTLGEQYF. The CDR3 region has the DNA TGTGCCAGCAGGCATGGGACACTTGGGGAGCAGTACTTC.

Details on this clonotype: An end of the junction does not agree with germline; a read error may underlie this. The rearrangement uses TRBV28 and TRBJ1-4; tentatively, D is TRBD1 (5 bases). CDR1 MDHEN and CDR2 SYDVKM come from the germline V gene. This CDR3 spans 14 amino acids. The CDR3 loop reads CASRPTGRNEKLFF. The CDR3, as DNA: TGCGCCAGCAGACCCACGGGACGCAATGAAAAACTGTTTTTT.

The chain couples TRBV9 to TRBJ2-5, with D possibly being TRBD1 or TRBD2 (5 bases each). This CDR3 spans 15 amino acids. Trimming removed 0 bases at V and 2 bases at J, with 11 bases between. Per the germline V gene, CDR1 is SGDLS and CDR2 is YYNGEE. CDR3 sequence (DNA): TGTGCCAGCAGCGTAGTACCTGGGGGACAAGAGACCCAGTACTTC. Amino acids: CASSVVPGGQETQYF. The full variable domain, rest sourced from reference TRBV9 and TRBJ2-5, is DSGVTQTPKHLITATGQRVTLRCSPRSGDLSVYWYQQSLDQGLQFLIQYYNGEERAKGNILERFSAQQFPDLHSELNLSSLELGDSALYFCASSVVPGGQETQYFGPGTRLLVL.

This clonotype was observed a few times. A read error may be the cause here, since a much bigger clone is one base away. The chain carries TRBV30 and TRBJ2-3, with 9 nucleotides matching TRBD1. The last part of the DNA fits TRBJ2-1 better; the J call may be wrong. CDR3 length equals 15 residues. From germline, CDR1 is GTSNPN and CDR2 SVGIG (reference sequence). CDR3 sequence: CAWDIPGQGLYEQFF. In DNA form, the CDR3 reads TGTGCCTGGGATATCCCGGGACAGGGACTCTACGAGCAGTTCTTC.

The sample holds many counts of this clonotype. The CDR3 DNA is TGTGCCAGCAGCGTAGCATGGAACACTGAAGCTTTCTTT. Protein sequence: CASSVAWNTEAFF. The chain uses TRBV11-2 and TRBJ1-1, with D unresolved. CDR1 and CDR2 (germline): SGHAT, FQNNGV. The CDR3 contains 13 residues. V was clipped by 5 bases and J by 1 base, with 8 bases between them.

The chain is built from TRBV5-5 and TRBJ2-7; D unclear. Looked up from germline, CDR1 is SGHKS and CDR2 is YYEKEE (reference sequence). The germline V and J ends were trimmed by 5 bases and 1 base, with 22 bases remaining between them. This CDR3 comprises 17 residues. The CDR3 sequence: CASRKKSPGDRSYEQYF. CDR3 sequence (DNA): TGTGCCAGCAGGAAAAAGTCGCCAGGCGATCGTTCCTACGAGCAGTACTTC.